This passage covers 27 T cell receptor beta chains from one sample sequenced in a study of OX40 agonist ivuxolimab in advanced cancers. Generated by immunoSEQ multiplex PCR, the TCRdb table keeps only in-frame clones and is missing some. The top ten clones hold 26% of a sample with 15,000 to 20,000 clones, more than 80% of them seen once. The source was CD4+ or CD8+ T cells sorted from blood, collected in a trial of the OX40 agonist ivuxolimab. The receptors here all came from an adult with an advanced solid tumor such as melanoma, head and neck, liver or kidney cancer.

The rearrangement links TRBV27 to TRBJ1-1; tentative D call: TRBD1 (6 bases). Germline CDR1 reads MNHEY; CDR2 reads SMNVEV (reference sequence). The CDR3 is made up of 15 amino acids. V lost 6 bases and J lost 11, with 25 bases in between. DNA for the CDR3: TGTGCCAGCAGCCCCCCCGGGCTGACAGGTCAGGGGGCTTTCTTT. This encodes CASSPPGLTGQGAFF.

The V and J genes are TRBV6-5 and TRBJ1-5; no reliable D call. The CDR3 consists of 13 residues. Germline lookup yields CDR1 MNHEY and CDR2 SVGAGI. The germline V and J ends were trimmed by 8 bases and 1 base, with 9 bases remaining between them. The CDR3 coding sequence is TGTGCCAGCGGTCTCGGGAGCAATCAGCCCCAGCATTTT. This gives the protein CASGLGSNQPQHF.

The chain uses TRBV7-3 and TRBJ2-6, with D possibly being TRBD1 (7 bases). Trimming took off 6 bases at V and 0 bases at J, with 21 bases between the two ends. The length of the CDR3 is 19 residues. Germline V CDR1 and CDR2: SGHTA, FQGTGA. CDR3 region: CASSRQGGHPFSGANVLTF. DNA for the CDR3: TGTGCCAGCAGTCGACAGGGAGGCCACCCCTTCTCTGGGGCCAACGTCCTGACTTTC.

The chain combines TRBV7-3 with TRBJ2-1; 9 bases fit TRBD2. V shed 3 bases, J shed 3 bases, and the junction held 0 bases outside the gene matches. CDR1 is SGHTA, CDR2 FQGTGA, per germline. CDR3 length: 14 residues. The CDR3 region has the DNA TGTGCCAGCAGCTTTAGCGGGAGCTACAATGAGCAGTTCTTC. Its translation is CASSFSGSYNEQFF.

The V gene is TRBV11-2, the J gene TRBJ2-7; possibly TRBD1 or TRBD2 for D (5 bases each). This CDR3 contains 15 residues. Germline V gives CDR1 SGHAT, CDR2 FQNNGV. The V and J ends lost 6 bases and 1 base respectively, with 16 bases between them. The chain's CDR3 is CASRRSGTLSYEQYF. CDR3 nucleotides: TGTGCCAGCAGACGATCCGGGACGCTATCCTACGAGCAGTACTTC.

The chain uses TRBV30 and TRBJ2-7, with TRBD2 matching over 8 bases. The V gene end was trimmed by 8 bases and the J gene end by 3 bases; junction bases not matched to a gene: 6. The length of the CDR3 is 12 residues. From germline, CDR1 is GTSNPN and CDR2 SVGIG (reference sequence). The CDR3 DNA is TGTGCCGGCGGGGGGACCCACTACGAGCAGTACTTC. Its translation is CAGGGTHYEQYF. The whole variable domain, remainder taken from reference TRBV30 and TRBJ2-7, is SQTIHQWPATLVQPVGSPLSLECTVEGTSNPNLYWYRQAAGRGLQLLFYSVGIGQISSEVPQNLSASRPQDRQFILSSKKLLLSDSGFYLCAGGGTHYEQYFGPGTRLTVT.

The rearrangement uses TRBV11-3 and TRBJ2-7; D might be TRBD1 (6 bases). This CDR3 is built from 14 residues. Germline loops: CDR1 SGHNT, CDR2 YENEEA. Deletions cut 1 base from V and 2 bases from J, with 9 bases between. CDR3 DNA sequence: TGTGCCAGCAGCTTAGCAGCAGGGGCCTACGAGCAGTACTTC. Translation: CASSLAAGAYEQYF.

The CDR3 reads CASSFAGGPYNEQFF. For the CDR3, the DNA is TGTGCCAGCAGCTTTGCGGGAGGTCCCTACAATGAGCAGTTCTTC. The chain links TRBV7-9 to TRBJ2-1, with 8 bases fitting TRBD2. Per the germline V gene, CDR1 is SEHNR and CDR2 is FQNEAQ (reference sequence). The CDR3 runs 15 residues. The V and J ends lost 3 bases and 2 bases, in that order; junction bases with no gene match: 3.

The chain has TRBV6-1 and TRBJ2-7; D possibly corresponds to TRBD1 (6 bases). Germline V gene lookup returns CDR1 MNHNS and CDR2 SASEGT. V shed 6 bases and J shed 4 bases, with 22 bases lying between them. The CDR3 loop spans 16 amino acids. This CDR3 is CASREILVGALYEQYF. As DNA, the CDR3 is TGTGCCAGCAGGGAAATCCTCGTGGGGGCTCTGTACGAGCAGTACTTC.

The genes are TRBV5-4 and TRBJ2-3; 8 positions agree with TRBD2. The CDR3 has 15 amino acids. Germline CDR1 reads SGHNT; CDR2 reads YYREEE (reference sequence). After removal of 4 bases from V and 1 base from J, the junction contained 5 bases not matched to a gene. CDR3 protein: CASSLAGGGTDTQYF. DNA for the CDR3: TGTGCCAGCAGCCTAGCGGGCGGGGGCACAGATACGCAGTATTTT.

The rearrangement links TRBV19 to TRBJ1-2; the D is unclear. The CDR3 has 15 amino acids. V gave up 5 bases and J gave up 6 bases, with 19 bases separating them. The germline V gene encodes CDR1 LNHDA and CDR2 SQIVND (reference sequence). CDR3 DNA sequence: TGTGCCAGTAGTTCTCAGCTGCCATCGCTTAATGGCTACACCTTC. This gives the protein CASSSQLPSLNGYTF.

V and J are TRBV28 and TRBJ2-3, with 10 bases that match TRBD2. The ends lost 3 bases at V and 0 bases at J; junction bases unmatched: 3. CDR1 MDHEN and CDR2 SYDVKM come from the germline V gene. The CDR3 has 16 residues. This chain's CDR3 is CASSLNSGGSTDTQYF. In DNA, the CDR3 is TGTGCCAGCAGTTTGAATAGCGGGGGGAGCACAGATACGCAGTATTTT. The full variable domain, in which reference TRBV28 and TRBJ2-3 provide the parts outside the CDR3, is DVKVTQSSRYLVKRTGEKVFLECVQDMDHENMFWYRQDPGLGLRLIYFSYDVKMKEKGDIPEGYSVSREKKERFSLILESASTNQTSMYLCASSLNSGGSTDTQYFGPGTRLTVL.

The chain employs TRBV11-1 and TRBJ1-1; D is unclear. The CDR3 covers 13 residues. The germline V gene has CDR1 SGHAT and CDR2 FQDESV (reference sequence). V gave up 1 base and J gave up 1 base, with 4 bases separating them. The CDR3 reads CASSLGANTEAFF. The CDR3 DNA reads TGTGCCAGCAGCTTAGGAGCGAACACTGAAGCTTTCTTT. The full variable domain, in which reference TRBV11-1 and TRBJ1-1 provide the parts outside the CDR3, is EAEVAQSPRYKITEKSQAVAFWCDPISGHATLYWYRQILGQGPELLVQFQDESVVDDSQLPKDRFSAERLKGVDSTLKIQPAELGDSAMYLCASSLGANTEAFFGQGTRLTVV.

J is TRBJ2-7 and V is TRBV7-2, with D uncertain. This CDR3 has 16 residues. The germline V gene encodes CDR1 SGHTA and CDR2 FQGNSA. V lost 5 bases, J lost 0 bases, and 17 bases lay in between. The CDR3 loop reads CASSLKVELLSYEQYF. In DNA, the CDR3 is TGTGCCAGCAGCCTCAAGGTGGAATTACTCTCCTACGAGCAGTACTTC. The entire variable domain, with the rest obtained from reference TRBV7-2 and TRBJ2-7, is as follows: GAGVSQSPSNKVTEKGKDVELRCDPISGHTALYWYRQSLGQGLEFLIYFQGNSAPDKSGLPSDRFSAERTGGSVSTLTIQRTQQEDSAVYLCASSLKVELLSYEQYFGPGTRLTVT.

The rearrangement joins TRBV4-3 to TRBJ2-1; 12 nucleotides agree with TRBD2. CDR3 size: 15 residues. V shed 3 bases and J 9 bases; nucleotides not matched to a gene: 6. Germline CDR1 reads LGHNA; CDR2 reads YSLEER. CDR3 in amino acids: CASSQGASGGGEQFF. CDR3 coding DNA: TGCGCCAGCAGCCAGGGGGCTAGCGGGGGGGGTGAGCAGTTCTTC.

This chain joins TRBV11-2 and TRBJ1-2, with a possible D match to TRBD1 (5 bases). The CDR3 extends over 16 amino acids. Between the trimmed V and J ends, which lost 5 bases and 2 bases, there was a span of 18 bases. Germline V gene data show CDR1 as SGHAT and CDR2 as FQNNGV. CDR3 sequence: CASSLGAGNLNYGYTF. The CDR3 nucleotides are TGTGCCAGCAGCCTCGGGGCCGGCAATCTAAACTATGGCTACACCTTC.

This chain connects TRBV9 to TRBJ2-3; D is unresolved. This CDR3 spans 12 amino acids. V shed 0 bases and J shed 11 bases, with 10 bases lying between them. CDR1 SGDLS and CDR2 YYNGEE come from the germline V gene. The CDR3 loop reads CASSVGEYGQYF. The CDR3 DNA follows: TGTGCCAGCAGCGTAGGAGAGTATGGGCAGTATTTT. Drawing the rest from reference TRBV9 and TRBJ2-3, the complete variable domain is DSGVTQTPKHLITATGQRVTLRCSPRSGDLSVYWYQQSLDQGLQFLIQYYNGEERAKGNILERFSAQQFPDLHSELNLSSLELGDSALYFCASSVGEYGQYFGPGTRLTVL.

V is TRBV15 and J is TRBJ2-7, with a possible D match to TRBD1 (6 bases). There are 14 residues in the CDR3. The V and J ends lost 5 bases and 5 bases respectively, with 16 bases between them. Germline loops: CDR1 LNHNV, CDR2 YYDKDF (reference sequence). The CDR3 bases are TGTGCCACCAGCGCATACGAGGACAGAGACGAGCAGTACTTC. The encoded protein is CATSAYEDRDEQYF.

The V gene is TRBV19, the J gene TRBJ2-6, with D hard to call. The germline gives CDR1 LNHDA, CDR2 SQIVND (reference sequence). Trimming left V 0 bases short and J 0 bases short, with 6 bases between. The CDR3 covers 16 residues. Here the CDR3 reads CASSIDTGSGANVLTF. The CDR3 DNA reads TGTGCCAGTAGTATAGATACGGGCTCTGGGGCCAACGTCCTGACTTTC.

This chain uses TRBV25-1 with TRBJ2-1; 9 bases align to TRBD1. With V trimmed by 7 bases and J by 3 bases, 1 base remained unmatched. Per germline, CDR1 MGHDK and CDR2 SYGVNS. The CDR3 covers 13 residues. The CDR3 DNA reads as TGTGCCAGCAAGGGACAGGGCTACAATGAGCAGTTCTTC. Protein sequence: CASKGQGYNEQFF.

DNA for the CDR3: TGTGCCACCAGCAGAGAAGGACAGCAGAATCAGCCCCAGCATTTT. Translating it yields CATSREGQQNQPQHF. The chain has TRBV15 and TRBJ1-5, with TRBD1 as a possible D gene (6 bases). The CDR3 totals 15 residues. Trimming removed 0 bases from V and 4 bases from J, with 10 bases in between. Germline CDR1 LNHNV, CDR2 YYDKDF (reference sequence).

J is TRBJ2-1 and V is TRBV27; D gene uncertain. CDR3 length: 14 amino acids. Deletions cut 3 bases from V and 0 bases from J, with 6 bases between. Germline CDR1 is MNHEY and CDR2 is SMNVEV (reference sequence). The CDR3 is CASSLGSSYNEQFF. CDR3 nucleotide sequence: TGTGCCAGCAGTTTGGGTAGCTCCTACAATGAGCAGTTCTTC.

This chain uses TRBV19 with TRBJ1-1, with D unresolved. V was shortened by 7 bases and J by 3 bases, with 12 bases between the two germline ends. This CDR3 has 13 residues. Germline V gives CDR1 LNHDA, CDR2 SQIVND (reference sequence). CDR3 coding DNA: TGTGCCAGTACCTCCCCCGGGGACACTGAAGCTTTCTTT. The encoded protein is CASTSPGDTEAFF.

Judged by abundance, this clone is large. The chain combines TRBV10-2 with TRBJ1-5, with a tentative D call TRBD1 (5 bases). The CDR3 has 16 amino acids. V was shortened by 3 bases and J by 4 bases, with 16 bases between the two germline ends. Germline V lookup: CDR1 WSHSY, CDR2 SAAADI. DNA of the CDR3: TGCGCCAGCAGTGAAGGGGCCAGTCAGGATAATCAGCCCCAGCATTTT. Its translation: CASSEGASQDNQPQHF.

The J gene is TRBJ2-1, the V gene TRBV4-3, with 8 nucleotides matching TRBD1. The CDR3 contains 13 residues. The V segment lost 0 bases and the J segment 16 bases; nucleotides outside the gene matches: 8. CDR1 is LGHNA and CDR2 is YSLEER in the germline V gene. CDR3 region: CASSQEYWDRKFF. CDR3 DNA: TGCGCCAGCAGCCAAGAATACTGGGACAGGAAATTCTTC.

The genes are TRBV27 and TRBJ1-1, with unresolved D. The CDR3 length is 15 residues. The V end lost 2 bases, the J end lost 5 bases, and 15 bases lay between the germline ends. CDR1 MNHEY and CDR2 SMNVEV come from the germline V gene (reference sequence). CDR3 nucleotides: TGTGCCAGCAGTTTAGGCGCGACGGGAAGGACTGAAGCTTTCTTT. Amino acid sequence: CASSLGATGRTEAFF.

The chain employs TRBV19 and TRBJ2-6; weak D call: TRBD1 (6 bases). The CDR3 totals 15 residues. Germline lookup yields CDR1 LNHDA and CDR2 SQIVND (reference sequence). V shed 3 bases and J shed 4 bases, with 10 bases lying between them. CDR3 nucleotides: TGTGCCAGTAGTATTATGGGGGCCGGGGCCAACGTCCTGACTTTC. It is translated as CASSIMGAGANVLTF.